These T cell receptor beta chains were read from a single sample in a study of T-cell memory formation after mild COVID-19. TCRdb fed the 5' RACE reads into MiXCR, producing one record per CDR3 protein. The sample consists of over 450,000 distinct CDR3 sequences, around 21% of them appearing once. The sample comprised PBMCs or a T cell subset sorted from them (not recorded which). All receptors come from an adult woman who had mild COVID-19 (a few samples of this study predate the infection). Cell type and time point are not known. Each CDR3 is given with its conserved first and last residue. A D gene is named only where the DNA matches it firmly. Size is omitted from some rows. Given values are once, few, many or a class for expanded clones.

J gene: TRBJ1-1; V gene: TRBV20-1; clone size: few; D gene: TRBD1; CDR3 protein: CSAQGAKAGWTEAFF; CDR3 DNA: TGCAGTGCTCAGGGGGCCAAGGCAGGGTGGACTGAAGCTTTCTTT
J gene: TRBJ2-3; V gene: TRBV7-3; clone size: -; D gene: TRBD2; CDR3 protein: CASSRRLAGGYTQYF; CDR3 DNA: TGTGCCAGCAGCCGCCGACTAGCGGGGGGATATACGCAGTATTTT
J gene: TRBJ2-7; V gene: TRBV19; clone size: few; D gene: -; CDR3 protein: CATSRQALIYEQYF; CDR3 DNA: TGTGCCACCTCCCGACAGGCTCTCATCTACGAGCAGTACTTC
J gene: TRBJ2-7; V gene: TRBV4-1; clone size: -; D gene: -; CDR3 protein: CASSQRSDYEQYF; CDR3 DNA: TGCGCCAGCAGCCAAAGGAGCGACTACGAGCAGTACTTC
J gene: TRBJ2-3; V gene: TRBV9; clone size: -; D gene: TRBD2; CDR3 protein: CASSGLAGGTDTQYF; CDR3 DNA: TGTGCCAGCAGCGGACTAGCGGGAGGGACAGATACGCAGTATTTT
J gene: TRBJ2-1; V gene: TRBV7-3; clone size: few; D gene: TRBD2; CDR3 protein: CASSEGLASTEQFF; CDR3 DNA: TGTGCCAGCAGCGAGGGACTAGCGAGTACTGAGCAGTTCTTC
J gene: TRBJ2-7; V gene: TRBV7-8; clone size: -; D gene: TRBD2; CDR3 protein: CASSPGTSGFAEQYF; CDR3 DNA: TGTGCCAGCAGCCCCGGGACTAGCGGGTTTGCCGAGCAGTACTTC
J gene: TRBJ2-1; V gene: TRBV6-2/TRBV6-3; clone size: -; D gene: TRBD2; CDR3 protein: CASSRASGSRYNEQFF; CDR3 DNA: TGTGCCAGCAGTCGAGCTAGCGGGAGCCGCTACAATGAGCAGTTCTTC
J gene: TRBJ2-1; V gene: TRBV10-3; clone size: -; D gene: -; CDR3 protein: CATQRAGANEQFF; CDR3 DNA: TGTGCCACCCAGAGGGCTGGTGCCAATGAGCAGTTCTTC
J gene: TRBJ2-1; V gene: TRBV11-3; clone size: few; D gene: TRBD1; CDR3 protein: CASSSGGQGLNNEQFF; CDR3 DNA: TGTGCCAGCAGCTCTGGGGGACAGGGGCTTAACAATGAGCAGTTCTTC
J gene: TRBJ1-1; V gene: TRBV11-2; clone size: few; D gene: TRBD1; CDR3 protein: CASSLGRGRFLRTTEAFF; CDR3 DNA: TGTGCCAGCAGCTTAGGCAGGGGGCGTTTTCTGCGGACCACTGAAGCTTTCTTT
J gene: TRBJ2-3; V gene: TRBV29-1; clone size: -; D gene: TRBD2; CDR3 protein: CSALAGAGTDTQYF; CDR3 DNA: TGCAGCGCCCTAGCGGGAGCCGGGACAGATACGCAGTATTTT
J gene: TRBJ2-3; V gene: TRBV7-2; clone size: -; D gene: TRBD2; CDR3 protein: CASSLERGLAGAVSPQYF; CDR3 DNA: TGTGCCAGCAGCTTAGAAAGGGGACTAGCGGGAGCTGTATCCCCGCAGTATTTT
J gene: TRBJ2-1; V gene: TRBV4-1; clone size: -; D gene: TRBD2; CDR3 protein: CASSQLSGGLLEQFF; CDR3 DNA: TGCGCCAGCAGCCAATTGAGCGGGGGGTTGCTTGAGCAGTTCTTC
J gene: TRBJ1-1; V gene: TRBV24-1; clone size: -; D gene: -; CDR3 protein: CATSLGNTEAFF; CDR3 DNA: TGTGCCACCAGTCTTGGGAACACTGAAGCTTTCTTT
J gene: TRBJ2-1; V gene: TRBV5-1; clone size: few; D gene: TRBD2; CDR3 protein: CASSDSGRANEQFF; CDR3 DNA: TGCGCCAGCAGCGATAGCGGGAGGGCAAATGAGCAGTTCTTC
J gene: TRBJ2-7; V gene: TRBV14; clone size: -; D gene: -; CDR3 protein: CAIGGGIEQYF; CDR3 DNA: TGTGCCATCGGGGGTGGAATCGAGCAGTACTTC
J gene: TRBJ2-2; V gene: TRBV7-8; clone size: many; D gene: -; CDR3 protein: CASSLARVYGDPGELFF; CDR3 DNA: TGTGCCAGCAGCTTAGCTCGGGTTTACGGGGACCCCGGGGAGCTGTTTTTT
J gene: TRBJ2-1; V gene: TRBV7-9; clone size: -; D gene: -; CDR3 protein: CASSLSIGEQFF; CDR3 DNA: TGTGCCAGCAGCTTATCAATCGGTGAGCAGTTCTTC
J gene: TRBJ1-5; V gene: TRBV27; clone size: many; D gene: -; CDR3 protein: CASSFGGAGNQPQHF; CDR3 DNA: TGTGCCAGCAGTTTTGGAGGGGCGGGCAATCAGCCCCAGCATTTT